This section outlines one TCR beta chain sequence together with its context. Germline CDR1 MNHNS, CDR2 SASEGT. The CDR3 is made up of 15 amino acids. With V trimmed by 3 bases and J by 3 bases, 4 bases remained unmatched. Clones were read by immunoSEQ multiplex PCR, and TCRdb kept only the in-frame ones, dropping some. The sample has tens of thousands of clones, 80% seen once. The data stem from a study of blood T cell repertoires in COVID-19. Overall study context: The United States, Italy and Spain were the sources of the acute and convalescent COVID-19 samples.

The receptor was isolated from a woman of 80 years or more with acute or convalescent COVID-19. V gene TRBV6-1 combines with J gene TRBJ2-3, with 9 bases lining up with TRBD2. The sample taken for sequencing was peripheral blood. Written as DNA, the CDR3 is TGTGCCAGCAGTGATATAGCGGGAGTAACAGATACGCAGTATTTT. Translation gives CASSDIAGVTDTQYF.